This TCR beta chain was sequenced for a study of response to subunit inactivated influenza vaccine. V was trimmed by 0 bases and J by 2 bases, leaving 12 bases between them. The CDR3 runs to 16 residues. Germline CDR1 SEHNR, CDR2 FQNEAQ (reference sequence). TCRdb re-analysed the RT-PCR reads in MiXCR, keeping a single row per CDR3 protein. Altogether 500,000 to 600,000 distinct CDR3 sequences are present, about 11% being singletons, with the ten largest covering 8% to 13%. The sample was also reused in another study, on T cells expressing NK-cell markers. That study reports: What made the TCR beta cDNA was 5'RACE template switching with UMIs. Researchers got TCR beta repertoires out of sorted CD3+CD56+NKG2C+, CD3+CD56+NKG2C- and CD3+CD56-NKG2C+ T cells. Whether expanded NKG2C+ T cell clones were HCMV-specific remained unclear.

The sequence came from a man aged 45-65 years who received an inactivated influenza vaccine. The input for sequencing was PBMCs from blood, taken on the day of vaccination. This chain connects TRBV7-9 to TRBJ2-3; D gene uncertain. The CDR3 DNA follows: TGTGCCAGCAGCTTAGCCGTATCGACTGACACAGATACGCAGTATTTT. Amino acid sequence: CASSLAVSTDTDTQYF.